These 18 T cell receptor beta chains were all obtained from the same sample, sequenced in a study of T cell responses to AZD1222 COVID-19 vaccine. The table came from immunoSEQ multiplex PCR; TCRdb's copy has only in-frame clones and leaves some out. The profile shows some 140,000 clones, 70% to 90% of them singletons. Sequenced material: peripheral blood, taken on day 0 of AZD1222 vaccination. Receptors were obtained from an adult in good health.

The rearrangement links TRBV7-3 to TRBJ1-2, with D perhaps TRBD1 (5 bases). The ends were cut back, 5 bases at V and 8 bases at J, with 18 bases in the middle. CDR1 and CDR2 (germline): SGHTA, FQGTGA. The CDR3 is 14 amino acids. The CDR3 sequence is CASSQGIIGSGYTF. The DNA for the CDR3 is TGTGCCAGCAGCCAGGGAATTATTGGCTCGGGCTACACCTTC.

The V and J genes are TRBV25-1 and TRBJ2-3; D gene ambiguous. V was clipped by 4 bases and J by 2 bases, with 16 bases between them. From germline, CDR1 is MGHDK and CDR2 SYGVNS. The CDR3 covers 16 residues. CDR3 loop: CASSARRRTATDTQYF. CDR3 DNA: TGTGCCAGCAGTGCCAGAAGGCGCACTGCCACAGATACGCAGTATTTT.

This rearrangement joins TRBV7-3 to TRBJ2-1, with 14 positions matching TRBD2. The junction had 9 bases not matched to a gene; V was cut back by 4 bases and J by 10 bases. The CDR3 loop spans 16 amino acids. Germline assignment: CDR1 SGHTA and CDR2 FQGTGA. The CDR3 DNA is TGTGCCAGCAGCTCGGGACTAGCGGGAGCGATAGGGGAGCAGTTCTTC. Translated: CASSSGLAGAIGEQFF.

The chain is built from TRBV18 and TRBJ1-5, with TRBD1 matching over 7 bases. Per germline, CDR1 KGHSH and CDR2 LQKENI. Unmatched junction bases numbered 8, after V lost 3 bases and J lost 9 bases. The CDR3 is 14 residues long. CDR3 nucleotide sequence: TGTGCCAGCTCACCGCAGACAGGGAGAGTGCCCCAGCATTTT. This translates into CASSPQTGRVPQHF.

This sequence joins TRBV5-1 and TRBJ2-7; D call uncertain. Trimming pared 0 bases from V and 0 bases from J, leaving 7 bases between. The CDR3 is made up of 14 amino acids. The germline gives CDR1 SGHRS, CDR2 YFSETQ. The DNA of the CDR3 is TGCGCCAGCAGCTTGGCCGCGACCTCCTACGAGCAGTACTTC. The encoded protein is CASSLAATSYEQYF.

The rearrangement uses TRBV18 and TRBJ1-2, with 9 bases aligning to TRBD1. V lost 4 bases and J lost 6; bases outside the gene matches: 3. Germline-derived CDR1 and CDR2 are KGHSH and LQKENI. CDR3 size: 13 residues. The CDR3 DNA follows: TGTGCCAGCTCACGTCGACAGGGGGATGGCTACACCTTC. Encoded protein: CASSRRQGDGYTF.

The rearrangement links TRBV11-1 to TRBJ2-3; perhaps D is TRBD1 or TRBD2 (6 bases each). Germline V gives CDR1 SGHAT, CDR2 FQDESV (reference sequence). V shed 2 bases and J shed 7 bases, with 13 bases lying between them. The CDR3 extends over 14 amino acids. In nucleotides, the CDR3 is TGTGCCAGCAGCTTAAGGGGGGTCGGACATACGCAGTATTTT. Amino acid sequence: CASSLRGVGHTQYF.

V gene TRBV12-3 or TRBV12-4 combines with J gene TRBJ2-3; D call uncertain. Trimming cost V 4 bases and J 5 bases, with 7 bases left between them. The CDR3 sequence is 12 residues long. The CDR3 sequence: CASSWEQDTQYF. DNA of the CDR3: TGTGCCAGCAGTTGGGAACAAGATACGCAGTATTTT.

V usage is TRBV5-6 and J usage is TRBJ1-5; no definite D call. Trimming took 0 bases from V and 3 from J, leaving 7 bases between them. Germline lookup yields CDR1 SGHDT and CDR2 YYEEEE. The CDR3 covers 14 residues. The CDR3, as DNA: TGTGCCAGCAGCTTGGGCACTGTCAATCAGCCCCAGCATTTT. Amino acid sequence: CASSLGTVNQPQHF.

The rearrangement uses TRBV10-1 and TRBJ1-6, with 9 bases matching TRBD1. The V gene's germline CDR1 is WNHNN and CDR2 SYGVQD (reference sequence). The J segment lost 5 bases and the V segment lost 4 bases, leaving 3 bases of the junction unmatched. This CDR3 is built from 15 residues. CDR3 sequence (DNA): TGCGCCAGCAGTGGGGACAGGGCCAATAATTCACCCCTCCACTTT. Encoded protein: CASSGDRANNSPLHF.

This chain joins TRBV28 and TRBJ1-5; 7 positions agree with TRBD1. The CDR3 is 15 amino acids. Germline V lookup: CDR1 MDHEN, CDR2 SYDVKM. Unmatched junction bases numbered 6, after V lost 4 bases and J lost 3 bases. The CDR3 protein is CASSSRQGVNQPQHF. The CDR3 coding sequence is TGTGCCAGCAGTTCCCGACAGGGTGTCAATCAGCCCCAGCATTTT.

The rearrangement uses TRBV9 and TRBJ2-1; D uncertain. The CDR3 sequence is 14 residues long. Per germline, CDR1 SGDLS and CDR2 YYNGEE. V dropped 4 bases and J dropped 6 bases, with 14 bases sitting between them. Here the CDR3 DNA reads TGTGCCAGCAGCACACCCTCTAGATCCAATGAGCAGTTCTTC. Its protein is CASSTPSRSNEQFF.

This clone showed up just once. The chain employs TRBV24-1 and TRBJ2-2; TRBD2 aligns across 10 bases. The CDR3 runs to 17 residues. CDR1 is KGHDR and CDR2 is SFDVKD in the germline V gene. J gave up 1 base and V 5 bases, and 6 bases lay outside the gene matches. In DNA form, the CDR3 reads TGTGCCACCAGTGGCCCGACTAGCGGGCGGAACACCGGGGAGCTGTTTTTT. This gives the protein CATSGPTSGRNTGELFF.

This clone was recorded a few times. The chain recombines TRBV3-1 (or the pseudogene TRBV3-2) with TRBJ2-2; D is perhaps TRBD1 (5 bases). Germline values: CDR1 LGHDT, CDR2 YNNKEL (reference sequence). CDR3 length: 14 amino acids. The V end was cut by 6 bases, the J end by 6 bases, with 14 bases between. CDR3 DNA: TGTGCCAGCAGGGTCACAGGTCAAGCCGGGGAGCTGTTTTTT. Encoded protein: CASRVTGQAGELFF.

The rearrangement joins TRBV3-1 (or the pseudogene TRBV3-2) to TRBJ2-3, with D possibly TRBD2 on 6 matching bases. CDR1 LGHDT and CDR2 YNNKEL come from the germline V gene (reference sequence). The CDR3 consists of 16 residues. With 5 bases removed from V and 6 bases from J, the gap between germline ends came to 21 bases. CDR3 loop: CASSGPGLRAGDTQYF. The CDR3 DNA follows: TGTGCCAGCAGCGGCCCGGGACTTCGTGCTGGGGATACGCAGTATTTT.

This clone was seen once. This CDR3 reads CASSLMSGQIYEQYF. The DNA for the CDR3 is TGCGCCAGCAGCTTGATGTCGGGACAGATCTACGAGCAGTACTTC. The rearrangement links TRBV5-1 to TRBJ2-7; 7 nucleotides line up with TRBD1. The CDR3 totals 15 residues. Germline V CDR1 and CDR2: SGHRS, YFSETQ. J gave up 3 bases and V 1 base, and 7 bases lay outside the gene matches.

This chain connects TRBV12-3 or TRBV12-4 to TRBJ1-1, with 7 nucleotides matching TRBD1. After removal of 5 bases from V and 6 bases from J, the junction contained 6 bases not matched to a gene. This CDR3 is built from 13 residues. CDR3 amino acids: CASSPGQVAEAFF. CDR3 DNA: TGTGCCAGCAGTCCCGGACAGGTCGCTGAAGCTTTCTTT.

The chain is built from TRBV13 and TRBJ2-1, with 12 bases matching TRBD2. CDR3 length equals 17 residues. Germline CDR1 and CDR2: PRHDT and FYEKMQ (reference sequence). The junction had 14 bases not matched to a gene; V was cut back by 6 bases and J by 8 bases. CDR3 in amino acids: CASSTLPSGRAAYEQFF. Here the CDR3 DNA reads TGTGCCAGCAGTACCCTGCCTAGCGGGAGGGCCGCGTATGAGCAGTTCTTC.